Listed below are T cell receptor beta chains from one sample, sequenced in a study of post-analysis software for immune sequencing data. TCRdb processed the PCR reads anew with MiXCR; each CDR3 protein has one entry. The table lists some 700,000 distinct CDR3 sequences, 55% to 60% of them singletons. Sequencing was done on a sample of blood. These receptors were taken from a girl aged 2-15 years with multiple sclerosis. CDR3s include the opening cysteine and the closing phenylalanine or tryptophan. The D gene is left open where the match is weak. The listing skips clone size in some rows; elsewhere it reads once, few, many or a size class.

>TRBD2|NA|TRBJ2-5|TRBV20-1
TGCAGTGCTAGCATAGCGGGGGGGGAGACCCAGTACTTC
CSASIAGGETQYF
>NA|few|TRBJ2-5|TRBV7-9
TGTGCCAGCCGCGACGGGTCGCACGAGACCCAGTACTTC
CASRDGSHETQYF
>TRBD2|few|TRBJ2-5|TRBV7-2
TGTGCCAGCAGCTTCTCTAGCGGACAAGAGACCCAGTACTTC
CASSFSSGQETQYF
>NA|few|TRBJ2-7|TRBV6-5
TGTGCCAGCAGTTACAGCATTACTTCGGCGGGGGAGCAGTACTTC
CASSYSITSAGEQYF
>TRBD2|NA|TRBJ2-5|TRBV7-3
TGTGCCGGCAGCCTGCTGGGGGGGAGCGTCCCCGAGACCCAGTACTTC
CAGSLLGGSVPETQYF
>TRBD2|NA|TRBJ2-3|TRBV5-4
TGTGCCAGCAGCTCGATGGCAGCGGGGGGCACAGATACGCAGTATTTT
CASSSMAAGGTDTQYF
>NA|NA|TRBJ2-1|TRBV10-3
TGTGCCACCCTATCAGTTGGATATGAGCAGTTCTTC
CATLSVGYEQFF
>NA|NA|TRBJ2-7|TRBV7-3
TGTGCCAGCAGCTTAGCTACAGGGTTCGAGCAGTACTTC
CASSLATGFEQYF
>TRBD2|few|TRBJ2-3|TRBV7-9
TGTGCCAGCAGCCCCTCTCCTAGCGGAGTCACAGATACGCAGTATTTT
CASSPSPSGVTDTQYF
>NA|NA|TRBJ1-1|TRBV29-1
TGCAGCGGAGCGGACGCTGAAGCTTTCTTT
CSGADAEAFF
>NA|NA|TRBJ2-1|TRBV6-4
TGTGCCAGCAGTGCCCGGCCCCTGACTAGGAGGGGCACGGTTGAGCAGTTCTTC
CASSARPLTRRGTVEQFF
>NA|few|TRBJ2-1|TRBV20-1
TGCAGTGCCACCCCGGGGGGCGGACGGATCGACCTGAGCTCCTACAATGAGCAGTTCTTC
CSATPGGGRIDLSSYNEQFF
>TRBD2|few|TRBJ2-1|TRBV29-1
TGCAGCGTTGAACCACTAGCGGGAGGGGGTGAGCAGTTCTTC
CSVEPLAGGGEQFF
>NA|NA|TRBJ1-2|TRBV6-5
TGTGCCACCCGGGAAACCTCCGGCACCTATGGCTACACCTTC
CATRETSGTYGYTF
>NA|NA|TRBJ1-6|TRBV20-1
TGCAGTGCGAGGCCACCCCAAGGGAGGACGCTCCACTTT
CSARPPQGRTLHF
>TRBD2|NA|TRBJ2-1|TRBV20-1
TGCAGCCCATTCGCTAGCGGGGGCAATGAGCAGTTCTTC
CSPFASGGNEQFF
>TRBD2|NA|TRBJ2-1|TRBV7-2
TGTGCCAGCAACCTACTAGCGGGAGGTTCCTACAATGAGCAGTTCTTC
CASNLLAGGSYNEQFF
>TRBD1|few|TRBJ2-7|TRBV11-2
TGTGCCAGCAGCTTCTCAGGGGGCAACTACGAGCAGTACTTC
CASSFSGGNYEQYF
>NA|NA|TRBJ2-3|TRBV15
TGTGCCACCAGCAGTATGGACTCTTGGGATACGCAGTATTTT
CATSSMDSWDTQYF
>NA|few|TRBJ1-6|TRBV6-6
TGTGCCAGCAGTCACGGGCCGACCGATGCACCCCTCCACTTT
CASSHGPTDAPLHF
>NA|NA|TRBJ2-5|TRBV9
TGTGCCAGCAGCGTTCAGGATAGGACGGAGACCCAGTACTTC
CASSVQDRTETQYF
>NA|few|TRBJ2-5|TRBV5-1
TGCGCCAGCAGCTTGGTTTTGGGTTTGCAGGACAACCAAGAGACCCAGTACTTC
CASSLVLGLQDNQETQYF
>NA|NA|TRBJ2-6|TRBV15
TGTGCCACCAGCAGAGAGAGGTCTGGGGCCAACGTCCTGACTTTC
CATSRERSGANVLTF
>TRBD2|NA|TRBJ2-3|TRBV29-1
TGCAGCGTTGCCGGCCGTAGCGGGCCAGATACGCAGTATTTT
CSVAGRSGPDTQYF
>TRBD2|NA|TRBJ2-1|TRBV20-1
TGCAGTGCTAGAAAGACTAGCGGGGCCTGGGATGAGCAGTTCTTC
CSARKTSGAWDEQFF
>NA|NA|TRBJ1-1|TRBV6-5
TGTGCCAGCAGTTACTCGTTAACTGGGGACACTGAAGCTTTCTTT
CASSYSLTGDTEAFF